These T cell receptor beta chains were read from a single sample in a study of immune evolution from preneoplasia to lung adenocarcinoma. The repertoire was sequenced with immunoSEQ multiplex PCR; TCRdb's copy has only in-frame clones and lacks some. Of roughly 6,600 clones listed, more than 65% were seen once; the top ten hold under 8.5%. The sample consisted of FFPE lung adenocarcinoma in situ tissue. The receptors were sampled from a person between 60 and 79 years old with lung adenocarcinoma. Both conserved end residues are part of each CDR3. Each record gives: D gene, V gene, clone size, J gene, CDR3 DNA, CDR3 protein. The D gene is left open where the match is weak. Size tells how often a clone was seen (once, few, many) or the class of an expanded clone, and some rows leave it out.

TRBD1	TRBV2	-	TRBJ1-2	TGTGCCAGCCGGGACAGGGATGGCTATACCTTC	CASRDRDGYTF
-	TRBV6-5	-	TRBJ1-5	TGTGCCAGCAGGCCGTCAGGGGATAGCAATCAGCCCCAGCATTTT	CASRPSGDSNQPQHF
-	TRBV2	-	TRBJ1-4	TGTGCCAGCAACTTGGGGGCGGCGAATGAAAAACTGTTTTTT	CASNLGAANEKLFF
-	TRBV14	-	TRBJ1-6	TGTGCCAGCAGCCAATTAAGTTTCGGCCGAGAGAATTCACCCCTCCACTTT	CASSQLSFGRENSPLHF
TRBD1	TRBV11-2	-	TRBJ1-5	TGTGCCAGCAGGACAGGGGACTCTAGTCAGCCCCAGCATTTT	CASRTGDSSQPQHF
TRBD1	TRBV10-3	-	TRBJ1-2	TGTGCCATCAGCAGGGACAGGCTCTATGGCTACACCTTC	CAISRDRLYGYTF
-	TRBV9	-	TRBJ2-5	TGTGCCAGCAGCTCGCGGGACCACGGGACCCAGTACTTC	CASSSRDHGTQYF
TRBD1	TRBV6-5	-	TRBJ1-2	TGTGCCAGCAGTTACACCAGGACAGGGGGCGGCTATGGCTACACCTTC	CASSYTRTGGGYGYTF
-	TRBV9	-	TRBJ1-1	TGTGCCAGCAGCGTAGGTCCGGTCGCTGAAGCTTTCTTT	CASSVGPVAEAFF
-	TRBV10-2	-	TRBJ2-7	TGCGCCAGCGGTAGGAGCTCCTACGAGCAGTACTTC	CASGRSSYEQYF
-	TRBV6-5	-	TRBJ1-2	TGTGCCAGCAGTTACTCGGGGGATCAATATGGCTACACCTTC	CASSYSGDQYGYTF
-	TRBV29-1	-	TRBJ1-2	TGCAGCGTTGAAGATAGCGGGGGGGGCTACACCTTC	CSVEDSGGGYTF
-	TRBV7-9	-	TRBJ1-2	TGTGCCAGCAGCCCCACAGGGCGGAGTGGCTACACCTTC	CASSPTGRSGYTF
-	TRBV5-4	-	TRBJ1-2	TGTGCCAGCAGCGACCCGGGGGCCCCTTATGGCTACACCTTC	CASSDPGAPYGYTF
TRBD2	TRBV10-2	-	TRBJ2-3	TGCGCCAGCAGTGTTAACCCTTTAGCGGGGCCTAGCACAGATACGCAGTATTTT	CASSVNPLAGPSTDTQYF
-	TRBV4-1	once	TRBJ2-3	TGCGCCAGCAGCCAGTTGGAGAGGGGCACAGATACGCAGTATTTT	CASSQLERGTDTQYF
-	TRBV7-9	-	TRBJ1-2	TGTGCCAGCAGCCGGGCTGGGGATGGCGCAGGATATGGCTACACCTTC	CASSRAGDGAGYGYTF
-	TRBV7-4	-	TRBJ1-3	TGTGCCGTGGAGGTGGCCCTCTCTGGAAACACCATATATTTT	CAVEVALSGNTIYF
-	TRBV7-3	few	TRBJ2-2	TGTGCCAGCAGCTTATATGCGGGGAGCGCGAACACCGGGGAGCTGTTTTTT	CASSLYAGSANTGELFF
-	TRBV18	-	TRBJ2-2	TGTGCCAGCTCCCCCCTCGCTGGAAGCACCGGGGAGCTGTTTTTT	CASSPLAGSTGELFF
-	TRBV5-6	-	TRBJ1-2	TGTGCCAGCAGCTTGAAAACAGGTCTAATTTTCTATGGCTACACCTTC	CASSLKTGLIFYGYTF
-	TRBV2	-	TRBJ1-4	TGTGCCAGCACCGACGGGGCGGATAATGAAAAACTGTTTTTT	CASTDGADNEKLFF
-	TRBV28	-	TRBJ2-1	TGTGCCAGCAGTTTTATGAGCTCCTACAATGAGCAGTTCTTC	CASSFMSSYNEQFF
TRBD1	TRBV6-1	large	TRBJ1-1	TGTGCCACCATAAGGGGACAGTTGAACACTGAAGCTTTCTTT	CATIRGQLNTEAFF
-	TRBV30	large	TRBJ2-3	TGTGCCTGGAGTGTACAAGGTCCCCTGGCAATGGATACGCAGTATTTT	CAWSVQGPLAMDTQYF